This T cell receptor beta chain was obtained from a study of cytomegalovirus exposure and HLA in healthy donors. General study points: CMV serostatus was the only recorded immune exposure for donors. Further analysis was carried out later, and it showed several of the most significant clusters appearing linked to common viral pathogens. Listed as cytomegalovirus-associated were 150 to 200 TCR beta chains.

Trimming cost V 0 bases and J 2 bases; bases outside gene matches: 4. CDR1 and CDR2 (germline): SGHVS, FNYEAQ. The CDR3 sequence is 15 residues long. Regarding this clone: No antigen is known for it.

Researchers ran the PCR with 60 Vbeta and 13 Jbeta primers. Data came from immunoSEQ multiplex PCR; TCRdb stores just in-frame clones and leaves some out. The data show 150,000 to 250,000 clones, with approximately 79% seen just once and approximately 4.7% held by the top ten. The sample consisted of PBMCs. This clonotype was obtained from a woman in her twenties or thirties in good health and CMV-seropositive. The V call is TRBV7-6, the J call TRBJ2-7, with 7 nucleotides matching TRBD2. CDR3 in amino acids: CASSLAGGLAYEQYF. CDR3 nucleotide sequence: TGTGCCAGCAGCTTAGCCGGGGGGTTGGCCTACGAGCAGTACTTC. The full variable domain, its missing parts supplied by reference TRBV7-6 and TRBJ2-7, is GAGVSQSPRYKVTKRGQDVALRCDPISGHVSLYWYRQALGQGPEFLTYFNYEAQQDKSGLPNDRFSAERPEGSISTLTIQRTEQRDSAMYRCASSLAGGLAYEQYFGPGTRLTVT.